These 21 T cell receptor beta chains originate from one sample sequenced in a study of sequential checkpoint blockade in melanoma. Data came from immunoSEQ multiplex PCR; TCRdb stores just in-frame clones and leaves some out. The repertoire holds 40,000 or so clones, 70% to 90% seen once, with 4.5% to 7% in the top ten. Sample treatment: randomized to nivolumab then ipilimumab (arm A) or the reverse (arm B). The sample consisted of CD8+ T cells sorted from blood (inferred from file names), taken from a patient given nivolumab and ipilimumab in sequence. The receptors shown here come from a human donor with melanoma.

The chain's CDR3 is CASKIKRTGGYTQYF. The CDR3 DNA reads as TGTGCCAGCAAAATTAAGCGGACAGGGGGATATACGCAGTATTTT. The chain has TRBV27 and TRBJ2-3; 10 positions match TRBD1. V dropped 7 bases and J dropped 7; count of bases not matched to a gene: 11. Germline values: CDR1 MNHEY, CDR2 SMNVEV (reference sequence). The CDR3 is 15 amino acids.

Concerning this clone: Other DNA sequences in the same sample also yield this CDR3. J is TRBJ1-1 and V is TRBV5-1, with D uncertain. V lost 0 bases to trimming and J lost 2 bases, with 8 bases between them. The CDR3 length is 14 residues. CDR1 is SGHRS and CDR2 is YFSETQ in the germline V gene. The CDR3 DNA reads TGCGCCAGCAGCTTGGTGTCAGTTAACACTGAAGCTTTCTTT. Translating gives CASSLVSVNTEAFF.

The chain carries TRBV12-5 and TRBJ2-1; 9 bases align to TRBD2. After removal of 1 base from V and 4 bases from J, the junction contained 8 bases not matched to a gene. CDR1 and CDR2 from the germline V gene are LGHNT and FRNRAP. This CDR3 is built from 17 residues. CDR3 protein: CASGLAGLAGGYNEQFF. CDR3 nucleotide sequence: TGTGCTAGTGGTTTGGCCGGGTTGGCGGGGGGGTACAATGAGCAGTTCTTC.

For the CDR3, the DNA is TGTGCCAGCAGCCCCGGGACTAGCGGGGGGGATGAGCAGTTCTTC. It is translated as CASSPGTSGGDEQFF. The rearrangement uses TRBV7-9 and TRBJ2-1; 16 nucleotides match TRBD2. V lost 5 bases, J lost 8 bases, and 3 bases stayed unmatched. The CDR3 runs to 15 residues. Per germline, CDR1 SEHNR and CDR2 FQNEAQ (reference sequence).

The chain links TRBV9 to TRBJ2-3, with 10 bases fitting TRBD2. Germline assignment: CDR1 SGDLS and CDR2 YYNGEE. Trimming took 0 bases from V and 6 from J; bases not matched to a gene: 7. There are 16 residues in the CDR3. CDR3 sequence reads: CASSVASGGGLDTQYF. The CDR3, as DNA: TGTGCCAGCAGCGTAGCTAGCGGGGGCGGATTGGATACGCAGTATTTT. Supplemented by reference TRBV9 and TRBJ2-3, the full variable domain reads DSGVTQTPKHLITATGQRVTLRCSPRSGDLSVYWYQQSLDQGLQFLIQYYNGEERAKGNILERFSAQQFPDLHSELNLSSLELGDSALYFCASSVASGGGLDTQYFGPGTRLTVL.

The V call is TRBV5-4, the J call TRBJ2-7; 7 nucleotides match TRBD1. Trimming at V came to 9 bases and at J to 4 bases, leaving 10 bases not matched to a gene. The germline V gene has CDR1 SGHNT and CDR2 YYREEE (reference sequence). The CDR3 extends over 13 amino acids. This CDR3 is CATRGGQPYEQYF. The CDR3 DNA is TGTGCCACAAGAGGGGGACAGCCTTACGAGCAGTACTTC.

The chain has TRBV7-9 and TRBJ2-7; 8 nucleotides align to TRBD2. With V trimmed by 5 bases and J by 4 bases, 10 bases remained unmatched. Germline V gene lookup returns CDR1 SEHNR and CDR2 FQNEAQ (reference sequence). This CDR3 comprises 15 residues. CDR3 in DNA: TGTGCCAGCAGCCCACTCACGGGGGGGCATTACGAGCAGTACTTC. It is translated as CASSPLTGGHYEQYF.

Comments on this clone: Other DNA sequences in the sample encode the same CDR3. V is TRBV27 and J is TRBJ2-7, with a weak D call TRBD2 (5 bases). Germline V gene sequence: CDR1 MNHEY, CDR2 SMNVEV (reference sequence). The CDR3 sequence is 14 residues long. The germline V and J ends were trimmed by 4 bases and 5 bases, with 15 bases remaining between them. The CDR3 loop reads CASSSPSGIHEQYF. In DNA, the CDR3 is TGTGCCAGCAGTTCCCCGTCGGGGATCCACGAGCAGTACTTC.

The chain recombines TRBV4-1 with TRBJ1-5; perhaps TRBD1 as D (6 bases). Trimming removed 0 bases from V and 6 bases from J, with 9 bases in between. The germline V gene encodes CDR1 MGHRA and CDR2 YSYEKL. The CDR3 covers 14 residues. The CDR3 region has the DNA TGCGCCAGCAGCCAAGAATCAGGGGTTCAGCCCCAGCATTTT. Amino acid sequence: CASSQESGVQPQHF.

The chain recombines TRBV9 with TRBJ2-5, with 10 positions matching TRBD2. The CDR3 consists of 15 residues. V shed 4 bases and J 5 bases; nucleotides not matched to a gene: 8. Germline CDR1 is SGDLS and CDR2 is YYNGEE. The CDR3 nucleotides are TGTGCCAGCAGCTACAGCGGGGGGGCCGGGGAGACCCAGTACTTC. Encoded protein: CASSYSGGAGETQYF.

The CDR3 loop is CAWRDRQGHTEAFF. CDR3 nucleotide sequence: TGTGCCTGGAGAGATAGACAGGGGCACACTGAAGCTTTCTTT. The chain joins TRBV30 to TRBJ1-1; 8 positions agree with TRBD1. CDR1 GTSNPN and CDR2 SVGIG come from the germline V gene (reference sequence). The trim removed 3 bases at V and 3 bases at J, leaving 6 bases unmatched. The CDR3 has 14 amino acids.

This clone is labeled medium-sized (0.01 to 0.1%). This chain links TRBV10-1 with TRBJ2-7; 8 nucleotides match TRBD2. Per the germline V gene, CDR1 is WNHNN and CDR2 is SYGVQD (reference sequence). The CDR3 has 14 residues. With 3 bases clipped from V and 6 bases from J, the junction kept 7 bases outside the gene matches. The CDR3 protein is CASSDVAGGSEQYF. As DNA, the CDR3 is TGCGCCAGCAGTGATGTGGCGGGGGGAAGCGAGCAGTACTTC.

This clone has only one observation. The rearrangement links TRBV5-6 to TRBJ1-2; D may be TRBD1 (5 bases). V dropped 3 bases and J dropped 2 bases, with 11 bases sitting between them. This CDR3 is built from 14 residues. CDR1 and CDR2 (germline): SGHDT, YYEEEE. The CDR3 region is CASSSGTSNYGYTF. The DNA for the CDR3 is TGTGCCAGCAGCTCCGGGACTTCAAACTATGGCTACACCTTC.

The gene calls are TRBV4-1 and TRBJ2-7, with 15 bases lining up with TRBD2. Germline assignment: CDR1 MGHRA and CDR2 YSYEKL. The length of the CDR3 is 15 residues. After removal of 1 base from V and 5 bases from J, the junction contained 0 bases not matched to a gene. The chain's CDR3 is CASSQGTSGGDEQYF. The CDR3 nucleotides are TGCGCCAGCAGCCAAGGGACTAGCGGGGGGGACGAGCAGTACTTC.

The J gene is TRBJ2-7, the V gene TRBV5-8; tentatively, D is TRBD1 (6 bases). This CDR3 region has 14 residues. Germline values: CDR1 SGHTS, CDR2 YDEGEE. V was trimmed by 0 bases and J by 2 bases, leaving 9 bases between them. DNA of the CDR3: TGTGCCAGCAGCTTGGCCCGGACAGCCTACGAGCAGTACTTC. Translating gives CASSLARTAYEQYF.

This sequence joins TRBV19 and TRBJ1-6; D is possibly TRBD1 (5 bases). The length of the CDR3 is 14 residues. V was trimmed by 5 bases and J by 6 bases, leaving 11 bases between them. CDR1 and CDR2 (germline): LNHDA, SQIVND (reference sequence). In DNA, the CDR3 is TGTGCCAGTAGTCCCGACAGTCTTAATTCACCCCTCCACTTT. Protein product: CASSPDSLNSPLHF.

V and J are TRBV6-1 and TRBJ2-3; 15 bases line up with TRBD2. The germline gives CDR1 MNHNS, CDR2 SASEGT. J was trimmed by 0 bases and V by 4 bases; bases with no gene match: 11. The CDR3 sequence is 20 residues long. CDR3 amino acids: CASSAVGTSGGITSTDTQYF. The CDR3 DNA reads as TGTGCCAGCAGTGCCGTGGGGACTAGCGGGGGGATTACTAGCACAGATACGCAGTATTTT.

This chain uses TRBV27 with TRBJ2-7; 8 nucleotides line up with TRBD1. The V and J ends lost 2 bases and 5 bases, in that order; junction bases with no gene match: 2. Germline V lookup: CDR1 MNHEY, CDR2 SMNVEV (reference sequence). CDR3 size: 13 residues. CDR3 loop: CASSLRTGNEQYF. CDR3 coding DNA: TGTGCCAGCAGTTTACGGACAGGGAACGAGCAGTACTTC.

The chain uses TRBV27 and TRBJ2-7; 12 bases are a match to TRBD2. The CDR3 consists of 16 residues. Germline loops: CDR1 MNHEY, CDR2 SMNVEV (reference sequence). V lost 5 bases and J lost 5; bases outside the gene matches: 10. CDR3 residues: CASSRRLAGDSHEQYF. CDR3 DNA sequence: TGTGCCAGCAGTCGGAGACTAGCGGGAGATAGCCACGAGCAGTACTTC.

The CDR3 protein is CASSVKTPGGYEQYF. The CDR3 coding sequence is TGTGCCAGCAGTGTCAAAACTCCGGGGGGCTACGAGCAGTACTTC. The chain carries TRBV27 and TRBJ2-7, with 7 bases aligning to TRBD2. In germline, CDR1 is MNHEY, CDR2 SMNVEV (reference sequence). The V and J ends lost 5 bases and 3 bases, in that order; junction bases with no gene match: 10. CDR3 size: 15 residues.

V gene TRBV27 combines with J gene TRBJ2-2; TRBD1 aligns across 8 bases. The V segment lost 4 bases and the J segment 1 base; nucleotides outside the gene matches: 5. Per germline, CDR1 MNHEY and CDR2 SMNVEV (reference sequence). The CDR3 is 16 amino acids. The CDR3 reads CASSSYRGRNTGELFF. The CDR3 bases are TGTGCCAGCAGTTCTTACAGGGGGAGGAACACCGGGGAGCTGTTTTTT.